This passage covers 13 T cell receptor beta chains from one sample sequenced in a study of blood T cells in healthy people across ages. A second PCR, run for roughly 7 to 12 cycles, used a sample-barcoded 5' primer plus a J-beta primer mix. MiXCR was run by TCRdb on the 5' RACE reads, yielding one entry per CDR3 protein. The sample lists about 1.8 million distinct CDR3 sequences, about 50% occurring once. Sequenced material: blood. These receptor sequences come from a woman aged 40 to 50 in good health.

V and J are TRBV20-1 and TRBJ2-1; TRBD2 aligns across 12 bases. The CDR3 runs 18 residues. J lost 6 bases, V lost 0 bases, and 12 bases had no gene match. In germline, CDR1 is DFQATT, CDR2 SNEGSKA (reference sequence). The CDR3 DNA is TGCAGTGCTAGAGATCAGGGTCTAGCGGGGGGGCCAGGCAATGAGCAGTTCTTC. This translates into CSARDQGLAGGPGNEQFF.

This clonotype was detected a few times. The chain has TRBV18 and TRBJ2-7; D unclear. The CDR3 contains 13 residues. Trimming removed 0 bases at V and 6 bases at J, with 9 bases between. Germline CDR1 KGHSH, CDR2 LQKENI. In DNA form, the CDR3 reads TGTGCCAGCTCACCACCGGGCAGAAGCGAGCAGTACTTC. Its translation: CASSPPGRSEQYF.

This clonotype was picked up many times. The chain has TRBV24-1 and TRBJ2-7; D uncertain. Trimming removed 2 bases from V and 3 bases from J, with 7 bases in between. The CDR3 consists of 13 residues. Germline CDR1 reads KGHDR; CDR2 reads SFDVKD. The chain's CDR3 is CATSDSSSYEQYF. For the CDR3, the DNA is TGTGCCACCAGTGATTCTTCCAGCTACGAGCAGTACTTC.

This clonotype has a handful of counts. CDR3 protein: CASSYTKTGEQFF. The CDR3 DNA reads as TGTGCCAGCAGTTACACGAAAACAGGGGAGCAGTTCTTC. The chain uses TRBV6-5 and TRBJ2-1; possibly TRBD1 for D (6 bases). CDR3 size: 13 residues. CDR1 is MNHEY, CDR2 SVGAGI, per germline. Trimming removed 2 bases from V and 10 bases from J, with 12 bases in between.

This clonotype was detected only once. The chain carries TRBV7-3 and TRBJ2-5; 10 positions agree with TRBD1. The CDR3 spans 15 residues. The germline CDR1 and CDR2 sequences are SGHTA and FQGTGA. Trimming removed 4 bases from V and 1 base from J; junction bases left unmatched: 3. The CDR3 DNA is TGTGCCAGCAGCTATGGACAGGGGGTCCAAGAGACCCAGTACTTC. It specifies CASSYGQGVQETQYF. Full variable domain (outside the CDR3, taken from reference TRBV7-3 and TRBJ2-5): GAGVSQTPSNKVTEKGKYVELRCDPISGHTALYWYRQSLGQGPEFLIYFQGTGAADDSGLPNDRFFAVRPEGSVSTLKIQRTERGDSAVYLCASSYGQGVQETQYFGPGTRLLVL.

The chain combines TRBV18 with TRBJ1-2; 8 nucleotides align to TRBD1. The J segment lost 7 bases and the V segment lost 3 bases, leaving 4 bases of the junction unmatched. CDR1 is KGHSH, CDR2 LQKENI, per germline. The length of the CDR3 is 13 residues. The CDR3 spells CASSPDRAFGYTF. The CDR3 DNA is TGTGCCAGCTCACCGGACAGGGCCTTTGGCTACACCTTC.

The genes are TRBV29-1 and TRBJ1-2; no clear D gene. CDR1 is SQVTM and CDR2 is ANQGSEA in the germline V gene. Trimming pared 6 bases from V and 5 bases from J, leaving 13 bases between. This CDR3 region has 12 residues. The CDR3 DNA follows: TGCAGCGTCCTCGTAAAGATATATGGCTACACCTTC. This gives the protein CSVLVKIYGYTF.

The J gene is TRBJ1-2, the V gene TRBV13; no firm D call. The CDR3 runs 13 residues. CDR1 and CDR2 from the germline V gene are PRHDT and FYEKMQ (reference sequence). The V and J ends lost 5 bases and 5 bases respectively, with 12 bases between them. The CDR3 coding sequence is TGTGCCAGCAGCGCGTCAGTTGAGTATGGCTACACCTTC. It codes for CASSASVEYGYTF.

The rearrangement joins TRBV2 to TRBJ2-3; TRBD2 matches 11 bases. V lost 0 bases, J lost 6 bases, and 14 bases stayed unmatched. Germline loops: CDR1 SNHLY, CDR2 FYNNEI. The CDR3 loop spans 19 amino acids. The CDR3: CASSEALTSGGALGDTQYF. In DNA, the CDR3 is TGTGCCAGCAGTGAAGCGCTTACTAGCGGGGGCGCCTTAGGGGATACGCAGTATTTT.

CDR3 protein: CASFTVAGRRYTF. The DNA of the CDR3 is TGTGCCAGCTTCACGGTGGCAGGGCGACGCTACACCTTC. This rearrangement joins TRBV9 to TRBJ1-2; TRBD1 might be the D (5 bases). Trimming pared 7 bases from V and 9 bases from J, leaving 19 bases between. CDR1 and CDR2 (germline): SGDLS, YYNGEE. This CDR3 spans 13 amino acids.

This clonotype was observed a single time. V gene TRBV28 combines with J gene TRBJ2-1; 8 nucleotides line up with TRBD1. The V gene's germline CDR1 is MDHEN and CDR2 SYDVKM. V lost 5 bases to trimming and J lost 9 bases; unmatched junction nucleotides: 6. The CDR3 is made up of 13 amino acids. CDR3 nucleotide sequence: TGTGCCAGCAGTCCCAATGACAGGGGTGAGCAGTTCTTC. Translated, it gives CASSPNDRGEQFF.

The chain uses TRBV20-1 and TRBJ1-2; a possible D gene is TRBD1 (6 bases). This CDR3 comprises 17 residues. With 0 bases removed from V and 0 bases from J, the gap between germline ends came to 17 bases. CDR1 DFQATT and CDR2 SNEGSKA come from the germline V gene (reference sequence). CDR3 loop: CSARDEVGQTTNYGYTF. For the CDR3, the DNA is TGCAGTGCTAGAGATGAGGTGGGACAAACGACTAACTATGGCTACACCTTC.

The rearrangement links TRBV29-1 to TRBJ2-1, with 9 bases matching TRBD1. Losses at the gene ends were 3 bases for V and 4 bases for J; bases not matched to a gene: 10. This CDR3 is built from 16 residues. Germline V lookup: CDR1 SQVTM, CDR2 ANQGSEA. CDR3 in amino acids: CSVEDPGTGMYNEQFF. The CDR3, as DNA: TGCAGCGTTGAGGACCCCGGGACAGGGATGTACAATGAGCAGTTCTTC.